This T cell receptor beta chain came from a study of T cells in narcolepsy. Study information: Donors had narcolepsy type 1 or type 2, or were healthy controls. Study-wide results and caveats: Healthy controls reportedly lacked the autoreactive clonotypes serially found in patients' blood. Same-patient CSF and blood CD4+ T cell clonotypes included HCRT-specific and TRIB2-specific autoreactive ones.

Notes on this clone: The target antigen is unknown.

Trimming removed 2 bases at V and 1 base at J, with 8 bases between. This CDR3 is 14 amino acids long. CDR1 is LNHDA and CDR2 is SQIVND in the germline V gene (reference sequence). This table comes from immunoSEQ multiplex PCR, and its TCRdb copy is limited to in-frame clones, with some not included. Here the sample spans around 30,000 clones, 83% being singletons. The clonotype comes from a human donor with narcolepsy. The sample consisted of CD45RA- memory CD4+ T cells from PBMCs. The V gene is TRBV19, the J gene TRBJ1-1, with D perhaps TRBD1 (5 bases). CDR3: CASSIPGTNTEAFF. The CDR3, as DNA: TGTGCCAGTAGTATACCCGGGACGAACACTGAAGCTTTCTTT.